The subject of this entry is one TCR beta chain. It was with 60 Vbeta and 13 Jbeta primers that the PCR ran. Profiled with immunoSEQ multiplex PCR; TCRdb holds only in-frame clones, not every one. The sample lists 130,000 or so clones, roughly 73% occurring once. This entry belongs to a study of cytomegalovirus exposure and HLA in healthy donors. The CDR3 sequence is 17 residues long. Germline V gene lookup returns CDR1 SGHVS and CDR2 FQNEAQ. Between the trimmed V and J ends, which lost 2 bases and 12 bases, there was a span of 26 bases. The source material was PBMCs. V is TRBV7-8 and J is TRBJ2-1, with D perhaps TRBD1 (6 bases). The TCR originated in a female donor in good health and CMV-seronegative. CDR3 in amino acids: CASSLSMYRQGSLWQFF. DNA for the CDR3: TGTGCCAGCAGCTTAAGCATGTATCGCCAGGGGAGTCTTTGGCAGTTCTTC.